A single sample is the source of the 5 T cell receptor beta chains below, sequenced in a study of blood T cell repertoires in COVID-19. Data came from immunoSEQ multiplex PCR; TCRdb stores just in-frame clones and leaves some out. This sample has around 150,000 clones, with around 84% found just once. Material for sequencing was PBMCs or T cells enriched from blood (not recorded which). These receptors were collected from a man aged 45-60 years who had recovered from COVID-19.

The chain links TRBV12-3 or TRBV12-4 to TRBJ1-1, with D perhaps matching TRBD1 (6 bases). The CDR3 consists of 13 residues. Trimming removed 5 bases from V and 4 bases from J, with 11 bases in between. Here the CDR3 DNA reads TGTGCCAGCAGTAGACAGGTCGCCACTGAAGCTTTCTTT. Encoded protein: CASSRQVATEAFF.

The chain couples TRBV5-1 to TRBJ1-4; TRBD1 matches 8 bases. This CDR3 is built from 14 residues. Germline CDR1 reads SGHRS; CDR2 reads YFSETQ. After removal of 4 bases from V and 3 bases from J, the junction contained 2 bases not matched to a gene. The CDR3 nucleotides read TGCGCCAGCAGCGCAGGGGGCCCTAATGAAAAACTGTTTTTT. It yields the protein CASSAGGPNEKLFF.

The V and J genes are TRBV3-1 (or the pseudogene TRBV3-2) and TRBJ2-1, with TRBD2 identical over 7 bases. The CDR3 extends over 15 amino acids. The germline CDR1 and CDR2 sequences are LGHDT and YNNKEL (reference sequence). V trimming: 0 bases; J trimming: 6 bases; junction bases outside the gene matches: 5. The CDR3: CASSQEETSINEQFF. The DNA for the CDR3 is TGTGCCAGCAGCCAAGAAGAGACTAGCATCAATGAGCAGTTCTTC.

The genes are TRBV11-1 and TRBJ2-5, with a weak D call TRBD2 (5 bases). Germline-derived CDR1 and CDR2 are SGHAT and FQDESV (reference sequence). The CDR3 length is 14 residues. V dropped 2 bases and J dropped 8 bases, with 15 bases sitting between them. Here the CDR3 DNA reads TGTGCCAGCAGCTTAATAGCGCTGGCGGAAACCCAGTACTTC. Protein sequence: CASSLIALAETQYF.

This chain connects TRBV12-3 or TRBV12-4 to TRBJ1-2, with 11 bases that match TRBD1. CDR3 size: 13 residues. V dropped 6 bases and J dropped 7; count of bases not matched to a gene: 4. The CDR3 loop is CASRRDRGGGYTF. CDR3 nucleotide sequence: TGTGCCAGCAGACGGGACAGGGGGGGTGGCTACACCTTC.